These 24 T cell receptor beta chains were all obtained from the same sample, sequenced in a study of blood T cell repertoires in COVID-19. Assay: immunoSEQ multiplex PCR; the TCRdb copy retains only in-frame clones and omits some. Counted here are approximately 260,000 clones, 85% occurring once; the ten biggest clones make up approximately 6.6%. Sequenced input: PBMCs or T cells enriched from blood (not recorded which). These receptors were collected from a woman between 50 and 59 years old who had been exposed to COVID-19.

The gene calls are TRBV4-2 and TRBJ2-3, with D possibly being TRBD2 (6 bases). This CDR3 is 18 amino acids long. Trimming stripped 4 bases from V and 0 bases from J, with 20 bases between. CDR1 is LGHNA and CDR2 is YNFKEQ in the germline V gene. CDR3 nucleotides: TGTGCCAGCAGCCGGAAGATATCGGGCGGGGTGAGCACAGATACGCAGTATTTT. Amino acids: CASSRKISGGVSTDTQYF.

The chain joins TRBV6-5 to TRBJ2-1, with 8 nucleotides matching TRBD2. Per germline, CDR1 MNHEY and CDR2 SVGAGI. CDR3 length: 13 amino acids. V dropped 6 bases and J dropped 6; count of bases not matched to a gene: 4. The CDR3 here is CASSRGLGNEQFF. DNA for the CDR3: TGTGCCAGCAGCCGGGGACTAGGCAATGAGCAGTTCTTC.

V gene TRBV7-9 combines with J gene TRBJ1-3; D is uncertain. Between the trimmed V and J ends, which lost 5 bases and 2 bases, there was a span of 10 bases. Germline assignment: CDR1 SEHNR and CDR2 FQNEAQ (reference sequence). This CDR3 spans 14 amino acids. The CDR3: CASSPGRAGNTIYF. In DNA, the CDR3 is TGTGCCAGCAGCCCGGGTCGGGCTGGAAACACCATATATTTT.

This chain connects TRBV5-1 to TRBJ1-2; D uncertain. The CDR3 totals 16 residues. Trimming took off 3 bases at V and 0 bases at J, with 15 bases between the two ends. The germline V gene has CDR1 SGHRS and CDR2 YFSETQ. CDR3 loop: CASSSTAGVTNYGYTF. The DNA of the CDR3 is TGCGCCAGCAGCTCTACGGCAGGTGTAACTAACTATGGCTACACCTTC. Full variable domain (missing parts from reference TRBV5-1 and TRBJ1-2): KAGVTQTPRYLIKTRGQQVTLSCSPISGHRSVSWYQQTPGQGLQFLFEYFSETQRNKGNFPGRFSGRQFSNSRSEMNVSTLELGDSALYLCASSSTAGVTNYGYTFGSGTRLTVV.

The chain couples TRBV18 to TRBJ1-1; D gene unclear. The CDR3 extends over 16 amino acids. With 4 bases removed from V and 0 bases from J, the gap between germline ends came to 15 bases. Germline V gives CDR1 KGHSH, CDR2 LQKENI. This CDR3 reads CASSLFGELMNTEAFF. For the CDR3, the DNA is TGTGCCAGCTCACTCTTTGGGGAGCTTATGAACACTGAAGCTTTCTTT.

V and J are TRBV5-1 and TRBJ2-4; D is possibly TRBD1 (5 bases). The CDR3 loop spans 14 amino acids. Trimming removed 0 bases from V and 6 bases from J, with 10 bases in between. Germline V gene sequence: CDR1 SGHRS, CDR2 YFSETQ. The DNA of the CDR3 is TGCGCCAGCAGCTTGGTTGCCCAGGGAAACATTCAGTACTTC. Translation gives CASSLVAQGNIQYF.

J is TRBJ2-1 and V is TRBV7-3; D unresolved. The CDR3 length is 14 residues. V was cut by 6 bases and J by 5 bases, with 14 bases left in between. Germline V gene data show CDR1 as SGHTA and CDR2 as FQGTGA. CDR3 DNA: TGTGCCAGCAGTTTCGGCCAGGTGAACAATGAGCAGTTCTTC. Its protein product is CASSFGQVNNEQFF. The full variable domain, with the rest looked up from reference TRBV7-3 and TRBJ2-1, is GAGVSQTPSNKVTEKGKYVELRCDPISGHTALYWYRQSLGQGPEFLIYFQGTGAADDSGLPNDRFFAVRPEGSVSTLKIQRTERGDSAVYLCASSFGQVNNEQFFGPGTRLTVL.

The chain couples TRBV6-6 to TRBJ1-1, with unresolved D. The V end lost 6 bases, the J end lost 0 bases, and 8 bases lay between the germline ends. Germline CDR1 and CDR2: MNHNY and SVGAGI (reference sequence). The CDR3 runs 13 residues. In DNA form, the CDR3 reads TGTGCCAGCAGACCCAGTTTGAACACTGAAGCTTTCTTT. Translated: CASRPSLNTEAFF.

The V call is TRBV7-9, the J call TRBJ2-3; 8 nucleotides agree with TRBD2. This CDR3 has 16 amino acids. Germline lookup yields CDR1 SEHNR and CDR2 FQNEAQ (reference sequence). The J segment lost 3 bases and the V segment lost 0 bases, leaving 5 bases of the junction unmatched. DNA of the CDR3: TGTGCCAGCAGCTTAGCTACGGGGGGGCGGACAGATACGCAGTATTTT. Its protein is CASSLATGGRTDTQYF.

The chain has TRBV3-1 (or the pseudogene TRBV3-2) and TRBJ1-1; D is undetermined. The germline gives CDR1 LGHDT, CDR2 YNNKEL (reference sequence). The CDR3 covers 13 residues. V was shortened by 4 bases and J by 6 bases, with 12 bases between the two germline ends. CDR3 in amino acids: CASSREEEPEAFF. The CDR3 DNA sequence: TGTGCCAGCAGCCGCGAGGAAGAGCCTGAAGCTTTCTTT.

This clone was observed a few times. This chain uses TRBV18 with TRBJ2-7; 11 bases align to TRBD1. Per germline, CDR1 KGHSH and CDR2 LQKENI. J lost 4 bases, V lost 3 bases, and 2 bases had no gene match. This CDR3 has 14 amino acids. The CDR3 region has the DNA TGTGCCAGCTCACCGGACAGGGGGCAATACGAGCAGTACTTC. This gives the protein CASSPDRGQYEQYF.

The CDR3 nucleotides read TGTGCCAGCAGTCGGGGGGTGGACACAGATACGCAGTATTTT. Its protein product is CASSRGVDTDTQYF. V is TRBV6-5 and J is TRBJ2-3; the match to TRBD2 covers 7 bases. V shed 5 bases and J 2 bases; nucleotides not matched to a gene: 4. The length of the CDR3 is 14 residues. CDR1 is MNHEY, CDR2 SVGAGI, per germline.

V and J are TRBV7-2 and TRBJ2-3; TRBD1 is a possible D gene (6 bases). The CDR3 loop spans 13 amino acids. The V end lost 6 bases, the J end lost 6 bases, and 13 bases lay between the germline ends. The germline gives CDR1 SGHTA, CDR2 FQGNSA. The CDR3 reads CASRVVGGDTQYF. The CDR3 DNA follows: TGTGCCAGCAGGGTGGTTGGGGGCGATACGCAGTATTTT.

In this sample, this clone turned up once. V is TRBV2 and J is TRBJ1-6; D is unresolved. The CDR3 covers 12 residues. Deletions cut 11 bases from V and 10 bases from J, with 15 bases between. From germline, CDR1 is SNHLY and CDR2 FYNNEI. In nucleotides, the CDR3 is TGTGCCCATTCCAGAGGCTCGTCACCCCTCCACTTT. Amino acid sequence: CAHSRGSSPLHF.

The chain carries TRBV6-1 and TRBJ2-7, with 8 bases aligning to TRBD1. After removal of 3 bases from V and 2 bases from J, the junction contained 6 bases not matched to a gene. Germline V gene lookup returns CDR1 MNHNS and CDR2 SASEGT. The CDR3 extends over 15 amino acids. The CDR3 sequence: CASSDSGGSTYEQYF. For the CDR3, the DNA is TGTGCCAGCAGTGATTCAGGGGGCTCAACCTACGAGCAGTACTTC.

V is TRBV24-1 and J is TRBJ2-3; the match to TRBD1 covers 7 bases. The CDR3 sequence is 12 residues long. Looked up from germline, CDR1 is KGHDR and CDR2 is SFDVKD. The V gene end was trimmed by 9 bases and the J gene end by 2 bases; junction bases not matched to a gene: 1. The CDR3 loop is CATGTATDTQYF. In DNA, the CDR3 is TGTGCCACCGGGACAGCCACAGATACGCAGTATTTT.

The chain employs TRBV29-1 and TRBJ1-1; D is uncertain. V was cut by 4 bases and J by 0 bases, with 18 bases left in between. The CDR3 is made up of 16 amino acids. Germline CDR1 SQVTM, CDR2 ANQGSEA. The CDR3 protein is CSVGRAAAVLNTEAFF. The CDR3 DNA is TGCAGCGTTGGGAGGGCAGCCGCCGTCCTGAACACTGAAGCTTTCTTT.

This clone was seen just once. The CDR3 DNA reads TGTGCCAGCCATTCCAGGGACAGGGTCTTGGATGAGCAGTTCTTC. It codes for CASHSRDRVLDEQFF. V usage is TRBV9 and J usage is TRBJ2-1, with 9 bases that match TRBD1. Trimming at V came to 7 bases and at J to 8 bases, leaving 13 bases not matched to a gene. Germline lookup yields CDR1 SGDLS and CDR2 YYNGEE. The CDR3 is 15 amino acids.

This clone was counted only a few times. This chain uses TRBV23-1 with TRBJ2-7, with 11 bases aligning to TRBD1. TRBV23-1 is marked as an open reading frame, function uncertain. V was pared by 4 bases and J by 5 bases, with 13 bases of the junction left unmatched. This CDR3 is built from 17 residues. The CDR3 loop reads CASSPLGGDRGSNEQYF. The DNA of the CDR3 is TGCGCCAGCAGTCCTCTTGGAGGGGACAGGGGGTCTAACGAGCAGTACTTC.

The rearrangement uses TRBV5-4 and TRBJ2-3; weak D call: TRBD2 (7 bases). V dropped 5 bases and J dropped 2 bases, with 15 bases sitting between them. Germline V lookup: CDR1 SGHNT, CDR2 YYREEE (reference sequence). The length of the CDR3 is 15 residues. The CDR3 reads CASSGGATSTDTQYF. The CDR3 nucleotides read TGTGCCAGCAGTGGGGGGGCCACTTCCACAGATACGCAGTATTTT.

The rearrangement links TRBV19 to TRBJ1-2, with D hard to call. Per the germline V gene, CDR1 is LNHDA and CDR2 is SQIVND (reference sequence). This CDR3 has 14 amino acids. Trimming removed 6 bases at V and 7 bases at J, with 18 bases between. The CDR3 DNA follows: TGTGCCAGTAGCTCCTTCTTCGGTGTTGGTGGCTACACCTTC. Amino acids: CASSSFFGVGGYTF.

The chain links TRBV5-6 to TRBJ2-3; maybe TRBD2 (6 bases). The germline gives CDR1 SGHDT, CDR2 YYEEEE. V lost 3 bases, J lost 6 bases, and 17 bases lay in between. The CDR3 consists of 15 residues. CDR3 protein: CASSWGGRLSDTQYF. CDR3 nucleotide sequence: TGTGCCAGCAGCTGGGGAGGCAGGTTATCGGATACGCAGTATTTT.

The rearrangement uses TRBV24-1 and TRBJ1-2; maybe TRBD1 (5 bases). This CDR3 is 15 amino acids long. Trimming stripped 3 bases from V and 7 bases from J, with 17 bases between. Germline values: CDR1 KGHDR, CDR2 SFDVKD. Written as DNA, the CDR3 is TGTGCCACCAGTGATGGGCGACCAGGCGGGGGTGGCTACACCTTC. Translation gives CATSDGRPGGGGYTF.

The chain couples TRBV4-1 to TRBJ2-5, with 16 bases that match TRBD2. Germline V CDR1 and CDR2: MGHRA, YSYEKL. With V trimmed by 1 base and J by 5 bases, 7 bases remained unmatched. This CDR3 has 18 amino acids. Here the CDR3 reads CASSQGGTSGGVRETQYF. The CDR3 DNA follows: TGCGCCAGCAGCCAAGGCGGGACTAGCGGGGGGGTCCGGGAGACCCAGTACTTC.